These 26 T cell receptor beta chains originate from one sample sequenced in a study of cytomegalovirus exposure and HLA in healthy donors. The study ran its PCR with 60 Vbeta and 13 Jbeta primers. TCRdb keeps only in-frame clones here, not all; method: immunoSEQ multiplex PCR. The sample contains hundreds of thousands of clones, roughly 80% of which appear only once. The sequencing sample was made of PBMCs. All receptors derive from a man between 40 and 49 years old in good health and CMV-seronegative.

V and J are TRBV7-9 and TRBJ1-1; unclear D gene. The length of the CDR3 is 15 residues. From germline, CDR1 is SEHNR and CDR2 FQNEAQ (reference sequence). V lost 1 base to trimming and J lost 1 base, with 10 bases between them. The CDR3 sequence: CASSLGGGGNTEAFF. The CDR3 DNA is TGTGCCAGCAGCTTAGGTGGAGGCGGGAACACTGAAGCTTTCTTT.

The chain recombines TRBV29-1 with TRBJ2-3, with 12 bases matching TRBD2. Germline CDR1 is SQVTM and CDR2 is ANQGSEA. V was pared by 5 bases and J by 2 bases, with 11 bases of the junction left unmatched. CDR3 size: 17 residues. The CDR3 loop reads CSVRPRWTSGITDTQYF. The CDR3 DNA is TGCAGCGTTCGCCCCAGATGGACTAGCGGGATCACAGATACGCAGTATTTT.

The rearrangement links TRBV6-7 to TRBJ1-3, with TRBD1 as a possible D gene (6 bases). TRBV6-7 is an ORF; its function is uncertain. With 0 bases removed from V and 0 bases from J, the gap between germline ends came to 15 bases. The CDR3 spans 18 residues. The DNA for the CDR3 is TGTGCCAGCAGTTACTCGAGCATCTCGACAGGCTCTGGAAACACCATATATTTT. Residues: CASSYSSISTGSGNTIYF.

The V and J genes are TRBV10-3 and TRBJ2-2; 7 bases line up with TRBD2. Germline-derived CDR1 and CDR2 are ENHRY and SYGVKD. V was pared by 0 bases and J by 5 bases, with 3 bases of the junction left unmatched. The CDR3 spans 15 residues. CDR3 sequence reads: CAISESPGGTGELFF. The CDR3 DNA reads as TGTGCCATCAGTGAGTCGCCGGGGGGTACCGGGGAGCTGTTTTTT.

The V and J genes are TRBV12-5 and TRBJ1-1; D remains unclear. Germline loops: CDR1 LGHNT, CDR2 FRNRAP. This CDR3 comprises 10 residues. V was trimmed by 5 bases and J by 12 bases, leaving 10 bases between them. The DNA for the CDR3 is TGTGCTAGTGGTCCCCGGGGTCCTTTCTTT. It translates to CASGPRGPFF.

This clone showed up just a few times. The chain combines TRBV5-6 with TRBJ1-4; tentatively, D is TRBD1 (5 bases). With 4 bases removed from V and 0 bases from J, the gap between germline ends came to 16 bases. Per the germline V gene, CDR1 is SGHDT and CDR2 is YYEEEE. The length of the CDR3 is 17 residues. In DNA, the CDR3 is TGTGCCAGCAGCGGAGGGCAGGGCACCGCAACTAATGAAAAACTGTTTTTT. It yields the protein CASSGGQGTATNEKLFF.

The chain links TRBV19 to TRBJ2-2, with 11 positions matching TRBD1. The CDR3 runs 15 residues. The germline gives CDR1 LNHDA, CDR2 SQIVND (reference sequence). V was clipped by 4 bases and J by 3 bases; unmatched bases: 1. The CDR3: CASSKDRGHTGELFF. The CDR3 region has the DNA TGTGCCAGTAGTAAGGACAGGGGGCACACCGGGGAGCTGTTTTTT.

The genes are TRBV6-6 and TRBJ1-3; 8 bases are shared with TRBD1. The ends lost 7 bases at V and 4 bases at J; junction bases unmatched: 9. The germline gives CDR1 MNHNY, CDR2 SVGAGI (reference sequence). This CDR3 spans 15 amino acids. The CDR3, as DNA: TGTGCCAGCACCTATGGGGACAGGATGGGAAACACCATATATTTT. It encodes CASTYGDRMGNTIYF.

The CDR3: CASSQESGSPGYGYTF. DNA for the CDR3: TGCGCCAGCAGCCAAGAGTCAGGGTCGCCGGGCTATGGCTACACCTTC. The chain recombines TRBV4-3 with TRBJ1-2; possibly TRBD1 for D (5 bases). The CDR3 consists of 16 residues. Germline lookup yields CDR1 LGHNA and CDR2 YSLEER. V was pared by 0 bases and J by 4 bases, with 15 bases between.

The V and J genes are TRBV5-4 and TRBJ2-1; 9 nucleotides match TRBD2. CDR1 SGHNT and CDR2 YYREEE come from the germline V gene (reference sequence). The ends lost 4 bases at V and 10 bases at J; junction bases unmatched: 15. The CDR3 is made up of 16 amino acids. The CDR3 here is CASSPSMGGGAVEQFF. The CDR3 nucleotides are TGTGCCAGCAGCCCCAGTATGGGCGGGGGGGCCGTGGAGCAGTTCTTC.

On this clone: The sample contains more than one DNA sequence encoding this CDR3. CDR3 DNA: TGTGCCAGCAGCCTTCTAGCGGGGGCAAACACCGGGGAGCTGTTTTTT. Its protein product is CASSLLAGANTGELFF. This chain connects TRBV7-3 to TRBJ2-2; the match to TRBD2 covers 10 bases. Losses at the gene ends were 5 bases for V and 2 bases for J; bases not matched to a gene: 5. The CDR3 consists of 16 residues. The germline gives CDR1 SGHTA, CDR2 FQGTGA.

The J gene is TRBJ2-1, the V gene TRBV5-8; 12 nucleotides align to TRBD2. Per germline, CDR1 SGHTS and CDR2 YDEGEE. The CDR3 consists of 18 residues. J was trimmed by 5 bases and V by 5 bases; bases with no gene match: 14. The CDR3 here is CASRPFTSGRPLHNEQFF. DNA for the CDR3: TGTGCCAGCAGACCTTTTACTAGCGGGAGGCCACTCCACAATGAGCAGTTCTTC. The whole variable domain, remainder taken from reference TRBV5-8 and TRBJ2-1, is EAGVTQSPTHLIKTRGQQATLRCSPISGHTSVYWYQQALGLGLQFLLWYDEGEERNRGNFPPRFSGRQFPNYSSELNVNALELEDSALYLCASRPFTSGRPLHNEQFFGPGTRLTVL.

The genes are TRBV4-1 and TRBJ1-5, with a weak D call TRBD1 (5 bases). The CDR3 has 17 amino acids. CDR1 is MGHRA and CDR2 is YSYEKL in the germline V gene. Trimming shortened V by 0 bases and J by 3 bases, and 15 bases separated the two germline ends. The CDR3 sequence: CASSQDSGQGANQPQHF. For the CDR3, the DNA is TGCGCCAGCAGCCAAGATTCTGGGCAGGGCGCCAATCAGCCCCAGCATTTT.

The chain combines TRBV2 with TRBJ2-2; D is unclear. V lost 2 bases and J 1 base, leaving 5 bases between the germline ends. Germline values: CDR1 SNHLY, CDR2 FYNNEI. CDR3 length equals 14 residues. For the CDR3, the DNA is TGTGCCAGCAGTGAACTCTTGAACACCGGGGAGCTGTTTTTT. The encoded protein is CASSELLNTGELFF.

The V and J genes are TRBV11-3 and TRBJ2-1; weak D call: TRBD2 (6 bases). The V gene lost 3 bases and the J gene lost 14 bases, with 14 bases spanning the gap. Germline V gene data show CDR1 as SGHNT and CDR2 as YENEEA. There are 12 residues in the CDR3. The CDR3 coding sequence is TGTGCCAGCAGCTTGGAGGCGGGGCCGAAGTTCTTC. This sequence encodes CASSLEAGPKFF.

This clone came up once. This chain links TRBV6-6 with TRBJ2-1; D possibly corresponds to TRBD1 (6 bases). The CDR3 has 16 residues. CDR1 MNHNY and CDR2 SVGAGI come from the germline V gene (reference sequence). V dropped 7 bases and J dropped 0 bases, with 16 bases sitting between them. CDR3 nucleotide sequence: TGTGCCAGCAAAGAACTGGGGGCCGGCTCCTACAATGAGCAGTTCTTC. Residues: CASKELGAGSYNEQFF.

This clone was seen only a few times. This CDR3 reads CASSPQLAAQGTQYF. The CDR3, as DNA: TGTGCCAGCAGCCCCCAGCTAGCGGCGCAAGGTACGCAGTATTTT. V usage is TRBV11-2 and J usage is TRBJ2-3; 7 bases align to TRBD2. Germline trimming cut 5 bases from V and 8 bases from J; bases unmatched to any gene: 13. Germline V lookup: CDR1 SGHAT, CDR2 FQNNGV. The CDR3 totals 15 residues.

This chain connects TRBV7-3 to TRBJ2-5; D gene uncertain. Trimming stripped 2 bases from V and 0 bases from J, with 4 bases between. CDR3 size: 13 residues. Germline V gene lookup returns CDR1 SGHTA and CDR2 FQGTGA. In DNA, the CDR3 is TGTGCCAGCAGCTTAGAGTACCAAGAGACCCAGTACTTC. This gives the protein CASSLEYQETQYF.

The chain couples TRBV29-1 to TRBJ2-5, with 7 bases fitting TRBD2. V dropped 3 bases and J dropped 8; count of bases not matched to a gene: 3. CDR3 length equals 11 residues. Germline V CDR1 and CDR2: SQVTM, ANQGSEA. The CDR3 spells CSVDGGLTQYF. In nucleotides, the CDR3 is TGCAGCGTTGACGGGGGGTTAACCCAGTACTTC.

The chain is built from TRBV14 and TRBJ2-1; D perhaps matches TRBD1 (6 bases). Germline assignment: CDR1 SGHDN and CDR2 FVKESK. Trimming pared 3 bases from V and 8 bases from J, leaving 23 bases between. CDR3 length equals 17 residues. The CDR3 loop reads CASSQRSRTPRGYEQFF. In nucleotides, the CDR3 is TGTGCCAGCAGCCAGCGGTCCAGGACCCCGAGGGGGTATGAGCAGTTCTTC.

The rearrangement joins TRBV9 to TRBJ2-7; D is possibly TRBD2 (5 bases). CDR1 SGDLS and CDR2 YYNGEE come from the germline V gene. V lost 0 bases and J 3 bases, leaving 13 bases between the germline ends. The length of the CDR3 is 15 residues. CDR3 nucleotides: TGTGCCAGCAGCGTAGGTGACTACCGTGGCTACGAGCAGTACTTC. It codes for CASSVGDYRGYEQYF.

This chain joins TRBV27 and TRBJ1-5; D not resolved. The germline V gene has CDR1 MNHEY and CDR2 SMNVEV (reference sequence). Trimming removed 0 bases at V and 7 bases at J, with 10 bases between. The CDR3 is 14 amino acids. The CDR3 sequence is CASSLSLSGQPQHF. The DNA of the CDR3 is TGTGCCAGCAGTTTATCCTTATCGGGGCAGCCCCAGCATTTT.

The V and J genes are TRBV6-1 and TRBJ2-1; tentatively, D is TRBD2 (5 bases). Trimming took 7 bases from V and 6 from J, leaving 10 bases between them. CDR3 length: 12 residues. CDR1 and CDR2 (germline): MNHNS, SASEGT. In DNA, the CDR3 is TGTGCCAGCAACCAACTAGTCAATGAGCAGTTCTTC. Translated: CASNQLVNEQFF.

The chain is built from TRBV7-6 and TRBJ1-3, with D uncertain. The CDR3 covers 14 residues. CDR1 is SGHVS and CDR2 is FNYEAQ in the germline V gene. Trimming shortened V by 0 bases and J by 0 bases, and 3 bases separated the two germline ends. In nucleotides, the CDR3 is TGTGCCAGCAGCTTAGCCGTCTCTGGAAACACCATATATTTT. Protein: CASSLAVSGNTIYF.

This clone appeared a few times. The rearrangement links TRBV5-1 to TRBJ2-5; 12 bases align to TRBD2. Germline assignment: CDR1 SGHRS and CDR2 YFSETQ. V shed 0 bases and J 3 bases; nucleotides not matched to a gene: 3. This CDR3 has 16 residues. In nucleotides, the CDR3 is TGCGCCAGCAGCTTGGGGACTAGCGGGGCGAAAGAGACCCAGTACTTC. It yields the protein CASSLGTSGAKETQYF.

The J gene is TRBJ2-1, the V gene TRBV9, with TRBD2 as a possible D gene (7 bases). Deletions cut 0 bases from V and 2 bases from J, with 15 bases between. Germline V gene lookup returns CDR1 SGDLS and CDR2 YYNGEE. This CDR3 spans 17 amino acids. CDR3 bases: TGTGCCAGCAGCGTAGATGGGGGCGGGGGCACCTACAATGAGCAGTTCTTC. Protein product: CASSVDGGGGTYNEQFF.